These 23 T cell receptor beta chains were all obtained from the same sample, sequenced in a study of response to subunit inactivated influenza vaccine. MiXCR was run by TCRdb on the RT-PCR reads, yielding one entry per CDR3 protein. The sample records about 700,000 distinct CDR3 sequences, roughly 15% being singletons. Sequenced material: PBMCs from blood, taken 14 days before vaccination. The receptor source for this set is a man aged 50 to 59 who received an inactivated influenza vaccine.

V and J are TRBV7-9 and TRBJ2-7; a possible D gene is TRBD2 (5 bases). Germline V gives CDR1 SEHNR, CDR2 FQNEAQ (reference sequence). Between the trimmed V and J ends, which lost 0 bases and 2 bases, there was a span of 11 bases. The CDR3 extends over 15 amino acids. The CDR3 protein is CASSLALALAYEQYF. The CDR3 DNA reads TGTGCCAGCAGCTTAGCGCTGGCACTAGCCTACGAGCAGTACTTC.

This clonotype was seen many times. J is TRBJ2-2 and V is TRBV6-1; TRBD2 aligns across 12 bases. The V gene's germline CDR1 is MNHNS and CDR2 SASEGT. CDR3 length: 18 amino acids. Losses at the gene ends were 7 bases for V and 6 bases for J; bases not matched to a gene: 15. The CDR3: CASTDASGGAFRAGELFF. The CDR3, as DNA: TGTGCCAGCACCGACGCTAGCGGGGGGGCCTTTCGGGCCGGGGAGCTGTTTTTT.

This clonotype was counted between two and nine times. The chain combines TRBV10-3 with TRBJ1-1, with D tentatively TRBD1 (6 bases). This CDR3 is 14 amino acids long. V gave up 0 bases and J gave up 9 bases, with 14 bases separating them. Germline V CDR1 and CDR2: ENHRY, SYGVKD. The CDR3 spells CAISESGGARKAFF. The CDR3 DNA follows: TGTGCCATCAGTGAGTCGGGGGGGGCCAGGAAAGCTTTCTTT.

This clonotype turned up a few times. The rearrangement joins TRBV20-1 to TRBJ1-5; TRBD1 is a possible D gene (6 bases). The CDR3 is 13 residues long. Trimming stripped 5 bases from V and 5 bases from J, with 13 bases between. Germline CDR1 reads DFQATT; CDR2 reads SNEGSKA (reference sequence). CDR3 DNA sequence: TGCAGTGCTTCCGACAGGCTGGATCAGCCCCAGCATTTT. This codes for CSASDRLDQPQHF.

V is TRBV5-1 and J is TRBJ2-7; D gene ambiguous. The germline CDR1 and CDR2 sequences are SGHRS and YFSETQ. V lost 5 bases, J lost 0 bases, and 9 bases lay in between. The CDR3 sequence is 13 residues long. The CDR3 sequence: CASRPGPSYEQYF. In nucleotides, the CDR3 is TGCGCCAGCAGACCTGGGCCCTCCTACGAGCAGTACTTC.

A few counts support this clonotype. The chain has TRBV20-1 and TRBJ2-5; the D gene is possibly TRBD1 (5 bases). The germline V and J ends were trimmed by 1 base and 2 bases, with 11 bases remaining between them. CDR1 and CDR2 from the germline V gene are DFQATT and SNEGSKA (reference sequence). CDR3 length equals 14 residues. For the CDR3, the DNA is TGCAGTGCTAGAGCCACCGGACAACAAGAGACCCAGTACTTC. Protein sequence: CSARATGQQETQYF.

V gene TRBV28 combines with J gene TRBJ2-7; 7 bases match TRBD1. The CDR3 extends over 14 amino acids. Germline trimming cut 6 bases from V and 3 bases from J; bases unmatched to any gene: 8. Germline lookup yields CDR1 MDHEN and CDR2 SYDVKM. CDR3 residues: CASSVDRKVYEQYF. The CDR3 DNA sequence: TGTGCCAGCAGCGTGGACAGGAAGGTCTACGAGCAGTACTTC.

This clonotype was counted at least ten times. The chain employs TRBV28 and TRBJ1-2; D may be TRBD1 (6 bases). The CDR3 consists of 19 residues. Germline loops: CDR1 MDHEN, CDR2 SYDVKM. Deletions cut 5 bases from V and 0 bases from J, with 25 bases between. This CDR3 reads CASSSSGWRGKTSNYGYTF. CDR3 sequence (DNA): TGTGCCAGCAGTAGCTCTGGTTGGAGGGGGAAAACTTCTAACTATGGCTACACCTTC.

This clonotype was counted between two and nine times. The CDR3 is CASSRSGSANTGELFF. CDR3 in DNA: TGTGCCAGCAGTCGGTCAGGAAGCGCGAACACCGGGGAGCTGTTTTTT. The chain is built from TRBV6-1 and TRBJ2-2; unclear D gene. CDR1 and CDR2 (germline): MNHNS, SASEGT. The germline V and J ends were trimmed by 5 bases and 0 bases, with 13 bases remaining between them. The CDR3 has 16 amino acids.

This chain links TRBV4-3 with TRBJ2-3, with D possibly matching TRBD2 (5 bases). The V and J ends lost 0 bases and 3 bases respectively, with 13 bases between them. Looked up from germline, CDR1 is LGHNA and CDR2 is YSLEER. The CDR3 is 16 residues long. Here the CDR3 reads CASSQDGRGRTDTQYF. CDR3 nucleotide sequence: TGCGCCAGCAGCCAAGATGGGAGAGGGCGGACAGATACGCAGTATTTT.

J is TRBJ2-3 and V is TRBV5-1; maybe TRBD2 (6 bases). Trimming took off 1 base at V and 3 bases at J, with 12 bases between the two ends. The germline gives CDR1 SGHRS, CDR2 YFSETQ. There are 15 residues in the CDR3. The CDR3 reads CASSLYGGRTDTQYF. CDR3 coding DNA: TGCGCCAGCAGCTTGTACGGGGGTCGTACAGATACGCAGTATTTT.

This clonotype was seen only a few times. The chain combines TRBV4-2 with TRBJ2-1; D is unresolved. Trimming pared 0 bases from V and 4 bases from J, leaving 4 bases between. Germline CDR1 and CDR2: LGHNA and YNFKEQ. The CDR3 is made up of 13 amino acids. As DNA, the CDR3 is TGTGCCAGCAGCCAAGATACATACAATGAGCAGTTCTTC. Amino acids: CASSQDTYNEQFF.

This clonotype was counted only a few times. The chain employs TRBV29-1 and TRBJ2-4; 7 nucleotides agree with TRBD1. The ends lost 4 bases at V and 9 bases at J; junction bases unmatched: 9. Germline CDR1 and CDR2: SQVTM and ANQGSEA. The CDR3 sequence is 13 residues long. DNA of the CDR3: TGCAGCGTTGCACAGGGGATAGGAAGCATTCAGTACTTC. Its translation: CSVAQGIGSIQYF.

The V call is TRBV5-5, the J call TRBJ2-5; TRBD1 aligns across 8 bases. Germline CDR1 and CDR2: SGHKS and YYEKEE (reference sequence). The CDR3 is made up of 14 amino acids. J was trimmed by 0 bases and V by 6 bases; bases with no gene match: 4. The CDR3 DNA reads as TGTGCCAGCACCAACAGGGGGAACCAAGAGACCCAGTACTTC. It translates to CASTNRGNQETQYF.

The V gene is TRBV5-1, the J gene TRBJ1-1; D is possibly TRBD1 (6 bases). V was shortened by 3 bases and J by 1 base, with 13 bases between the two germline ends. There are 15 residues in the CDR3. Germline V CDR1 and CDR2: SGHRS, YFSETQ. The CDR3: CASSWQGRGNTEAFF. The CDR3 bases are TGCGCCAGCAGCTGGCAGGGCAGGGGGAACACTGAAGCTTTCTTT. Together with reference TRBV5-1 and TRBJ1-1, the CDR3 gives the full variable domain: KAGVTQTPRYLIKTRGQQVTLSCSPISGHRSVSWYQQTPGQGLQFLFEYFSETQRNKGNFPGRFSGRQFSNSRSEMNVSTLELGDSALYLCASSWQGRGNTEAFFGQGTRLTVV.

This clonotype turned up a few times. This chain links TRBV10-3 with TRBJ2-5; the match to TRBD1 covers 11 bases. CDR1 and CDR2 from the germline V gene are ENHRY and SYGVKD. Germline trimming cut 6 bases from V and 2 bases from J; bases unmatched to any gene: 5. The CDR3 runs to 15 residues. The CDR3 bases are TGTGCCATCAGCTGGACAGGGGGCGGACAAGAGACCCAGTACTTC. It translates to CAISWTGGGQETQYF.

The table lists this clonotype with a few counts. The chain combines TRBV29-1 with TRBJ1-2; 7 nucleotides line up with TRBD1. The germline CDR1 and CDR2 sequences are SQVTM and ANQGSEA. V was pared by 3 bases and J by 5 bases, with 6 bases of the junction left unmatched. The CDR3 covers 13 residues. The CDR3 region has the DNA TGCAGCGTTGACGACAGGGAGACGTATGGCTACACCTTC. It codes for CSVDDRETYGYTF.

This clonotype has only a few counts. The rearrangement joins TRBV5-1 to TRBJ2-3; D unresolved. This CDR3 is 14 amino acids long. V was cut by 4 bases and J by 5 bases, with 14 bases left in between. Per germline, CDR1 SGHRS and CDR2 YFSETQ. The CDR3 is CASSPTWGRDTQYF. The CDR3, as DNA: TGCGCCAGCAGCCCGACATGGGGAAGAGATACGCAGTATTTT.

This clonotype was detected ten times or more. The chain couples TRBV7-9 to TRBJ1-5; D gene ambiguous. CDR1 and CDR2 from the germline V gene are SEHNR and FQNEAQ (reference sequence). Trimming left V 3 bases short and J 4 bases short, with 7 bases between. The CDR3 totals 13 residues. For the CDR3, the DNA is TGTGCCAGCAGCTTCGATGGGAATCAGCCCCAGCATTTT. Amino acid sequence: CASSFDGNQPQHF.

This clonotype was seen many times. The chain has TRBV7-2 and TRBJ1-2, with D perhaps TRBD1 (6 bases). V dropped 4 bases and J dropped 3 bases, with 12 bases sitting between them. The CDR3 loop spans 14 amino acids. CDR1 and CDR2 (germline): SGHTA, FQGNSA. The CDR3 here is CASSSTGKYYGYTF. The CDR3 coding sequence is TGTGCCAGCAGCTCCACAGGGAAATACTATGGCTACACCTTC.

This clonotype was seen repeatedly, ten times or more. The chain couples TRBV6-5 to TRBJ2-5; TRBD2 matches at 7 bases. The germline gives CDR1 MNHEY, CDR2 SVGAGI. Germline trimming cut 2 bases from V and 4 bases from J; bases unmatched to any gene: 7. CDR3 size: 15 residues. The CDR3 protein is CASSYRFGGGETQYF. The CDR3, as DNA: TGTGCCAGCAGTTACCGGTTTGGGGGGGGAGAGACCCAGTACTTC.

This clonotype was found a few times. The gene calls are TRBV7-9 and TRBJ2-3; D is unclear. V was clipped by 1 base and J by 1 base, with 9 bases between them. The CDR3 is 15 residues long. Germline values: CDR1 SEHNR, CDR2 FQNEAQ (reference sequence). In nucleotides, the CDR3 is TGTGCCAGCAGCTTAGTCCTGGACGGCACAGATACGCAGTATTTT. It encodes CASSLVLDGTDTQYF.

This clonotype was detected ten times or more. CDR3 DNA: TGCGCCAGCAGCCAAGAGTTCGGGGGCGGATACGAGCAGTACTTC. Its translation is CASSQEFGGGYEQYF. The gene calls are TRBV4-3 and TRBJ2-7; possibly TRBD1 or TRBD2 for D (6 bases each). V shed 0 bases and J shed 4 bases, with 13 bases lying between them. Germline V lookup: CDR1 LGHNA, CDR2 YSLEER. This CDR3 comprises 15 residues.